The rows below give T cell receptor beta chains drawn from one sample of a study of Ad26.COV2.S vaccination and SARS-CoV-2 variants. The method was immunoSEQ multiplex PCR; TCRdb's version includes in-frame clones alone and lacks a portion of them. The sample yields about 680,000 clones, roughly nine tenths seen once. Sequencing used peripheral blood, obtained in a trial of Ad26.COV2.S vaccine versus placebo. The receptor source for this set is a person aged 18-65 years who received the Ad26.COV2.S COVID-19 vaccine or a placebo. Both conserved end residues are part of each CDR3. Each record gives: D gene, V gene, clone size, J gene, CDR3 DNA, CDR3 protein. D genes are given only for firm matches. Clone size is not always given. Where it is, it says once, few, many or a class for expanded clones.

D: .
V: TRBV5-1
size: .
J: TRBJ1-2
DNA: TGCGCCAGCAGCCACGAAAGTGGCTACACCTTC
CDR3: CASSHESGYTF

D: TRBD1
V: TRBV7-2
size: .
J: TRBJ2-7
DNA: TGTGCCAGCAGCTTAGCTGGGACAGGGGTCCCCTACGAGCAGTACTTC
CDR3: CASSLAGTGVPYEQYF

D: TRBD2
V: TRBV6-1
size: .
J: TRBJ2-7
DNA: TGTGCCAGCAGTGAATGGAATAGCGGGAGCTCCTACGAGCAGTACTTC
CDR3: CASSEWNSGSSYEQYF

D: .
V: TRBV7-2
size: once
J: TRBJ1-3
DNA: TGTGCCAGCAGCCGGGACACCTCTGGAAACACCATATATTTT
CDR3: CASSRDTSGNTIYF

D: TRBD2
V: TRBV19
size: .
J: TRBJ2-7
DNA: TGTGCCAGTAGTATAGCGGGAGGGCCGAACGAGCAGTACTTC
CDR3: CASSIAGGPNEQYF

D: .
V: TRBV2
size: .
J: TRBJ2-7
DNA: TGTGCCAGCAGTTCGGACAGATACGAGCAGTACTTC
CDR3: CASSSDRYEQYF

D: .
V: TRBV5-4
size: once
J: TRBJ1-1
DNA: TGTGCCAGCAGCATAGAGTCGCCACCGAACACTGAAGCTTTCTTT
CDR3: CASSIESPPNTEAFF

D: TRBD1
V: TRBV30
size: .
J: TRBJ1-2
DNA: TGTGCCTGGAGCACAGGGGGCGGCTATGGCTACACCTTC
CDR3: CAWSTGGGYGYTF

D: TRBD1
V: TRBV19
size: .
J: TRBJ1-2
DNA: TGTGCCAGTGGCTATCTGGGACAGGGCTCTAACTATGGCTACACCTTC
CDR3: CASGYLGQGSNYGYTF

D: .
V: TRBV7-6
size: .
J: TRBJ2-5
DNA: TGTGCCAGCAGCTCGACAACACAAGAGACCCAGTACTTC
CDR3: CASSSTTQETQYF

D: .
V: TRBV5-6
size: .
J: TRBJ1-2
DNA: TGTGCCAGCAGCTTGGGGAGAGGGGACTATGGCTACACCTTC
CDR3: CASSLGRGDYGYTF

D: .
V: TRBV7-9
size: few
J: TRBJ1-1
DNA: TGTGCCAGCAGCTCGATCGGGGCGAACACTGAAGCTTTCTTT
CDR3: CASSSIGANTEAFF

D: TRBD1
V: TRBV15
size: few
J: TRBJ1-5
DNA: TGTGCCACCAGCAGAGATCGGACAGGGGATAGCAATCAGCCCCAGCATTTT
CDR3: CATSRDRTGDSNQPQHF

D: TRBD1
V: TRBV19
size: .
J: TRBJ1-6
DNA: TGTGCCAGCACCCCACGGGACAGGAATTCACCCCTCCACTTT
CDR3: CASTPRDRNSPLHF

D: .
V: TRBV7-8
size: .
J: TRBJ1-4
DNA: TGTGCCAGCAGCTTAGAGGGCAGGAGAGTAGAAAAACTGTTTTTT
CDR3: CASSLEGRRVEKLFF

D: TRBD2
V: TRBV6-5
size: once
J: TRBJ2-1
DNA: TGTGCCAGCAGGGACTGGTCTAGCGGAAACAATGAGCAGTTCTTC
CDR3: CASRDWSSGNNEQFF

D: .
V: TRBV29-1
size: .
J: TRBJ2-7
DNA: TGCAGCGTCGGAGGGGGCTACGAGCAGTACTTC
CDR3: CSVGGGYEQYF

D: .
V: TRBV10-1
size: .
J: TRBJ2-2
DNA: TGCGCCAGCAGTGTCCAGACCACCGGGGAGCTGTTTTTT
CDR3: CASSVQTTGELFF

D: .
V: TRBV6-2/TRBV6-3
size: .
J: TRBJ2-4
DNA: TGTGCCAGCAGTTACTCTGTGGCCGAAAAATGGGCCAAAAACATTCAGTACTTC
CDR3: CASSYSVAEKWAKNIQYF

D: .
V: TRBV4-2
size: few
J: TRBJ1-2
DNA: TGTGCCAGCAGCCAAGATCGGGGGGAATATGGCTACACCTTC
CDR3: CASSQDRGEYGYTF

D: .
V: TRBV7-2
size: .
J: TRBJ2-3
DNA: TGTGCCAGCAGCTACCCAGATACGCAGTATTTT
CDR3: CASSYPDTQYF

D: .
V: TRBV7-2
size: .
J: TRBJ1-1
DNA: TGTGCCAGCAGTATGCGGAACACTGAAGCTTTCTTT
CDR3: CASSMRNTEAFF

D: .
V: TRBV4-3
size: .
J: TRBJ1-4
DNA: TGCGCCAGCAGCCAAGTTTATACAGGCCTTAATGAAAAACTGTTTTTT
CDR3: CASSQVYTGLNEKLFF

D: .
V: TRBV4-1
size: few
J: TRBJ2-7
DNA: TGCGCCAGCAGCCAAGATCTTGGACAGTCCTACGAGCAGTACTTC
CDR3: CASSQDLGQSYEQYF

D: TRBD2
V: TRBV29-1
size: .
J: TRBJ2-3
DNA: TGCAGCGTTGGGACTAGCATCGGGCCAGATACGCAGTATTTT
CDR3: CSVGTSIGPDTQYF